Sequencing of this T cell receptor beta chain was carried out in a study of control samples from healthy donors and cancer patients. The data were produced by immunoSEQ multiplex PCR, yet TCRdb's version contains in-frame clones alone and is incomplete. The data contain fewer than 95,000 clones, over 80% of them singletons. This clonotype originated in a young man in good health. The sequenced sample consisted of blood.

The chain's CDR3 is CASSPRRDTEAFF. In nucleotides, the CDR3 is TGTGCCAGCTCACCAAGGAGGGACACTGAAGCTTTCTTT. The J gene is TRBJ1-1, the V gene TRBV18; D not certain. This CDR3 is built from 13 residues. V dropped 2 bases and J dropped 3 bases, with 7 bases sitting between them. Germline V gene lookup returns CDR1 KGHSH and CDR2 LQKENI.